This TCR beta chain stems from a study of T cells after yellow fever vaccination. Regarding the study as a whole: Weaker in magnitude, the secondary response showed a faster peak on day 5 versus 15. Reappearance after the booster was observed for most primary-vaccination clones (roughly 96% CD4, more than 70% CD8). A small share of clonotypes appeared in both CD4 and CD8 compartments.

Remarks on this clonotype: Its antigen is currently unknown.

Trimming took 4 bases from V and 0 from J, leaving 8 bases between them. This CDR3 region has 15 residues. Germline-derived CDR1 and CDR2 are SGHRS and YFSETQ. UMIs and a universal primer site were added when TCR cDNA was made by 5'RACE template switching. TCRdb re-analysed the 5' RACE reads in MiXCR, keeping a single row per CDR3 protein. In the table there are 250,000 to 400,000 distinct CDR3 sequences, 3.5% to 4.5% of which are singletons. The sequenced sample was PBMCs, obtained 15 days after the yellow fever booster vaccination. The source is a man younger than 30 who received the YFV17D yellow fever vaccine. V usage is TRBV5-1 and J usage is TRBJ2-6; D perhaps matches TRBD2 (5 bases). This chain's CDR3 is CASSPRDSGANVLTF. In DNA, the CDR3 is TGCGCCAGCAGCCCTCGGGACTCTGGGGCCAACGTCCTGACTTTC.